This T cell receptor beta chain was identified during a study of Ad26.COV2.S vaccination and SARS-CoV-2 variants. About the research overall: Ad26.COV2.S shots went into the muscle once or twice, 56 days apart.

Study-wide results and limits: The authors reported substantial breadth in spike-specific CD8+ and CD4+ T cell responses after vaccination.

For this clone: Its antigen is still unknown.

Looked up from germline, CDR1 is SEHNR and CDR2 is FQNEAQ (reference sequence). The V gene end was trimmed by 1 base and the J gene end by 4 bases; junction bases not matched to a gene: 9. This CDR3 is 16 amino acids long. As to treatment: roughly 18 received Ad26.COV2.S at low or high dose, single or two shots; a few received placebo; per-sample allocation not given. After the first vaccine or placebo injection, samples were drawn on day 63. Assay: immunoSEQ multiplex PCR; the TCRdb copy retains only in-frame clones and omits some. Among 350,000 to 400,000 clones listed, 89% were seen once. The source is a person aged 18-60 years who received the Ad26.COV2.S COVID-19 vaccine or a placebo. The material was peripheral blood, obtained in a trial of Ad26.COV2.S vaccine versus placebo. The chain employs TRBV7-9 and TRBJ1-1; 7 positions agree with TRBD1. In nucleotides, the CDR3 is TGTGCCAGCAGCTTAGGAAGGGGGCTTGGGGGCACTGAAGCTTTCTTT. Amino acid sequence: CASSLGRGLGGTEAFF.